A selection of T cell receptor beta chains follows, all from one sample in a study of control samples from healthy donors and cancer patients. Generated by immunoSEQ multiplex PCR, the TCRdb table keeps only in-frame clones and is missing some. Altogether around 100,000 clones are present, about 87% being singletons, with the ten largest covering roughly 14%. Sequenced material: blood. The receptors shown here come from a woman aged 70 to 79 in good health. The CDR3 runs from the conserved cysteine through the conserved F or W. A D gene is named only where the DNA matches it firmly. Rows give clone size only sometimes, using once, few, many, or a class for an expanded clone.

>-|-|TRBV5-4|TRBJ1-2
TGTGCCAGCAGCTCAGGGGACTATGGCTACACCTTC
CASSSGDYGYTF
>few|-|TRBV5-1|TRBJ1-1
TGCGCCAGCAGCCCAGGGGTGAGCACTGAAGCTTTCTTT
CASSPGVSTEAFF
>-|-|TRBV6-1|TRBJ1-5
TGTGCCAGCAGTGAAGGTTACAGGGTTGACCAGCCCCAGCATTTT
CASSEGYRVDQPQHF
>-|-|TRBV5-1|TRBJ1-1
TGCGCCAGCAGCTTGACTGGGACACACATGAACACTGAAGCTTTCTTT
CASSLTGTHMNTEAFF
>once|TRBD2|TRBV7-3|TRBJ2-1
TGTGCCAGCAGTCAACTAGCGGGGAACTACAATGAGCAGTTCTTC
CASSQLAGNYNEQFF
>-|-|TRBV18|TRBJ2-1
TGTGCCAGCTCACGTGAATCTACATTCTACAATGAGCAGTTCTTC
CASSRESTFYNEQFF
>few|TRBD2|TRBV5-1|TRBJ2-7
TGCGCCAGCAAACTAGCGGGGGGAGCCTACGAGCAGTACTTC
CASKLAGGAYEQYF
>-|-|TRBV6-2/TRBV6-3|TRBJ2-3
TGTGCCAGCAGTTACTCACCGGATACGCAGTATTTT
CASSYSPDTQYF
>-|-|TRBV5-1|TRBJ1-4
TGCGCCAGCAGCCGTACTGGGCTAGACGAAAAACTGTTTTTT
CASSRTGLDEKLFF
>-|-|TRBV7-9|TRBJ2-7
TGTGCCAGCAGCTTATATGCGGGGAGAGACGAGCAGTACTTC
CASSLYAGRDEQYF
>-|-|TRBV9|TRBJ2-1
TGTGCCAGCAGCGTAGGGGCGTACAATGAGCAGTTCTTC
CASSVGAYNEQFF
>-|-|TRBV15|TRBJ2-7
TGTGCCACCAGCAGAGATGAGACTTCATTACCCGAGCAGTACTTC
CATSRDETSLPEQYF
>-|-|TRBV6-5|TRBJ1-2
TGTGCCACCTCCGTGGCCAACTATGGCTACACCTTC
CATSVANYGYTF
>-|-|TRBV5-1|TRBJ2-1
TGCGCCAGCAGCTTAACGGGGGAGAACCCATACAATGAGCAGTTCTTC
CASSLTGENPYNEQFF
>-|-|TRBV30|TRBJ2-2
TGTGCCTGTACCCGGGACTCTCACACCGGGGAGCTGTTTTTT
CACTRDSHTGELFF
>-|TRBD1|TRBV2|TRBJ2-3
TGTGCCGACAACAGGGGGGTGAAAGATACGCAGTATTTT
CADNRGVKDTQYF
>-|-|TRBV3-1/TRBV3-2|TRBJ1-2
TGTGCCAGCAGACCAAAGCCGACGACGGGGGGTGGCTACACCTTC
CASRPKPTTGGGYTF
>-|TRBD1|TRBV5-4|TRBJ1-2
TGTGCCAGCAGCTTGGGAGGACAGGGGGCGTACTATGGCTACACCTTC
CASSLGGQGAYYGYTF
>-|-|TRBV7-2|TRBJ2-5
TGTGCCAGCAGCTTACACCAGCGGAGGGAGACCCAGTACTTC
CASSLHQRRETQYF
>-|-|TRBV4-1|TRBJ1-2
TGCGCCAGCAGCCAAGATAAGCTCAGGGGTGGGGGCTACACCTTC
CASSQDKLRGGGYTF
>-|-|TRBV20-1|TRBJ1-5
TGCAGTGCTAGTGGGCTCAATCAGCCCCAGCATTTT
CSASGLNQPQHF
>-|TRBD2|TRBV6-5|TRBJ2-2
TGTGCCAGCAGTTACCTTCTAGCGGGGAACACCGGGGAGCTGTTTTTT
CASSYLLAGNTGELFF
>-|-|TRBV28|TRBJ2-2
TGTGCCAGCAGTTTGAGGTTGGCGAACACCGGGGAGCTGTTTTTT
CASSLRLANTGELFF
>-|TRBD1|TRBV5-1|TRBJ1-1
TGCGCCAGCAGCAACGGACAGGGCAACACTGAAGCTTTCTTT
CASSNGQGNTEAFF
>once|TRBD1|TRBV6-6|TRBJ1-4
TGTGCCAGCAGTTACTCATCCAGGGGGCGAGGTGAAAAACTGTTTTTT
CASSYSSRGRGEKLFF
>few|TRBD2|TRBV3-1/TRBV3-2|TRBJ2-2
TGTGCCAGCACGGGAGGGTCTGCGCGGGGGGGCCACACCGGGGAGCTGTTTTTT
CASTGGSARGGHTGELFF
>once|-|TRBV5-1|TRBJ1-2
TGCGCCAGCAGCTTCTATAGCGAGGTTAACTATGGCTACACCTTC
CASSFYSEVNYGYTF
>-|-|TRBV29-1|TRBJ2-5
TGCAGCGTGTTATTTGTGGCCCGAAGCTATGAGACCCAGTACTTC
CSVLFVARSYETQYF
>-|-|TRBV4-3|TRBJ2-1
TGCGCCAGCAGCCCGACGATGGGGGGGCGCGGGCAGTTCTTC
CASSPTMGGRGQFF
>-|TRBD1|TRBV29-1|TRBJ2-1
TGCAGCGTTGAAGACCCGACAGGGCGCGATGAGCAGTTCTTC
CSVEDPTGRDEQFF
>-|TRBD2|TRBV7-9|TRBJ2-1
TGTGCCAGCAGCTTAGCGACTAGCGGGGTAAATGAGCAGTTCTTC
CASSLATSGVNEQFF
>-|TRBD1|TRBV7-9|TRBJ1-2
TGTGCCAGCAGCGGCGGGACAGGGGACACTGATGGCTACACCTTC
CASSGGTGDTDGYTF
>-|-|TRBV27|TRBJ1-1
TGTGCCAGCAGTTTATCGGTTGGTACCACTGAAGCTTTCTTT
CASSLSVGTTEAFF
>-|-|TRBV10-3|TRBJ1-4
TGTGCCATCAGTGAAGGACGGGCTAATGAAAAACTGTTTTTT
CAISEGRANEKLFF
>-|-|TRBV30|TRBJ2-1
TGTGCCTGGAGTGTTTGGGAAAGCTCCTACAATGAGCAGTTCTTC
CAWSVWESSYNEQFF
>-|-|TRBV5-6|TRBJ2-5
TGTGCCAGCAGCTCGGGGTTGGCAGAGACCCAGTACTTC
CASSSGLAETQYF
>few|-|TRBV2|TRBJ2-1
TGTGCCAGCAGTACCTACAATGAGCAGTTCTTC
CASSTYNEQFF
>-|-|TRBV13|TRBJ1-1
TGTGCCAGCAGCTTACAGGGAAAGGCTTTCTTT
CASSLQGKAFF
>once|-|TRBV6-5|TRBJ1-1
TGTGCCAGCGGCCCCCCCTGGTGGAACACTGAAGCTTTCTTT
CASGPPWWNTEAFF
>-|-|TRBV19|TRBJ1-1
TGTGCCAGTAGTATTTACGGGAGAACTGAAGCTTTCTTT
CASSIYGRTEAFF
>-|-|TRBV4-3|TRBJ1-2
TGCGCCAGCAGCCAAGATTCGGCACAGGGTGGCTACACCTTC
CASSQDSAQGGYTF
>-|-|TRBV29-1|TRBJ1-1
TGCAGCGTTGAATACGGACGGGCTTTCTTT
CSVEYGRAFF
>-|TRBD1|TRBV27|TRBJ2-4
TGTGCCAGCAGTCCCCGACAGGGAGCCAAAAACATTCAGTACTTC
CASSPRQGAKNIQYF
>-|-|TRBV6-5|TRBJ2-7
TGTGCCAGCAGTCCGGACAGATCCTACGAGCAGTACTTC
CASSPDRSYEQYF
>-|-|TRBV9|TRBJ2-5
TGTGCCAGCAGTGGTAGTTCAGGGAGACCCCAGTACTTC
CASSGSSGRPQYF
>-|TRBD1|TRBV19|TRBJ2-7
TGTGCCAGTAGTATAACGCCGGGACAGGGGGCGAGTGAGCAGTACTTC
CASSITPGQGASEQYF
>-|-|TRBV7-2|TRBJ2-7
TGTGCCAGCAGCTTAGCACCCCTTTACCGGGACCAGGTTAACTACTACGAGCAGTACTTC
CASSLAPLYRDQVNYYEQYF
>-|-|TRBV10-2|TRBJ2-2
TGCGCCAGCAGATACACATCCGCCGGGGCCAACACCGGGGAGCTGTTTTTT
CASRYTSAGANTGELFF
>few|-|TRBV11-2|TRBJ1-2
TGTGCCAGCAGTCCGACAGGAAACTATGGCTACACCTTC
CASSPTGNYGYTF
>-|-|TRBV19|TRBJ2-2
TGTGCCAGTACGCCCCAGGACACCGGGGAGCTGTTTTTT
CASTPQDTGELFF
>once|-|TRBV9|TRBJ1-1
TGTGCCAGCAGCGTGGGGGGCCAGACCGTGGGTGAAGCTTTCTTT
CASSVGGQTVGEAFF
>-|-|TRBV12-3/TRBV12-4|TRBJ2-2
TGTGCCAGCAGTGGCCGGTCGGCCGGGGAGCTGTTTTTT
CASSGRSAGELFF
>-|TRBD1|TRBV6-4|TRBJ1-1
TGTGCCAGCAGCGAGACAGGGGCCAGCACTGAAGCTTTCTTT
CASSETGASTEAFF
>-|-|TRBV7-3|TRBJ2-1
TGTGCCAGCAGCCCCCTCCCCGACCTGGAGCAGTTCTTC
CASSPLPDLEQFF
>-|-|TRBV6-2/TRBV6-3|TRBJ2-5
TGTGCCAGCAGTTACTTGCAGACCCAGTACTTC
CASSYLQTQYF
>-|-|TRBV12-3/TRBV12-4|TRBJ2-7
TGTGCCAGCAGTTTCCCCCAGCTAGACGAGCAGTACTTC
CASSFPQLDEQYF
>-|-|TRBV19|TRBJ1-4
TGTGCCAGTAGCTCCGCCGGGGGGGCCGCCTATGAAAAACTGTTTTTT
CASSSAGGAAYEKLFF
>-|-|TRBV28|TRBJ1-1
TGTGCCAGCAGCCCCGCGGGGGCTGAAGCTTTCTTT
CASSPAGAEAFF
>-|-|TRBV3-1/TRBV3-2|TRBJ2-1
TGTGCCAGCAGCCAAGAATTGGAGGGGGGGGAGCAGTTCTTC
CASSQELEGGEQFF